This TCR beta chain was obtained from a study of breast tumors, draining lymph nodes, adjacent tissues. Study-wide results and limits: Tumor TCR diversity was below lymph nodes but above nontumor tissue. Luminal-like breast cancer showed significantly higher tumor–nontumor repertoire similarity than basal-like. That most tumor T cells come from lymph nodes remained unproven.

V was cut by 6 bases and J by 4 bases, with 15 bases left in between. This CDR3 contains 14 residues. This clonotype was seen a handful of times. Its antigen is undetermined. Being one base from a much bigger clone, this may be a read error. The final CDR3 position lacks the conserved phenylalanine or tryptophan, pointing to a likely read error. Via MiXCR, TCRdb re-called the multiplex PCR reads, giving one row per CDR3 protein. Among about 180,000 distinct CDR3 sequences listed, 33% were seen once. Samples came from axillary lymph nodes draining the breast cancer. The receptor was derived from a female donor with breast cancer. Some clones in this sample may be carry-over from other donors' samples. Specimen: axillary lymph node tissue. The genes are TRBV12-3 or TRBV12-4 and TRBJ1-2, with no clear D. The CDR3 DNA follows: TGTGCCAGCAGATTCGGCAGGTCGGGCTATGGCTACACCCTC. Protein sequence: CASRFGRSGYGYTL.